The present T cell receptor (beta chain) was sequenced within a study of regulatory T cells in long-lasting Graves disease. The study, taken as a whole, reports: Persistent disease favored TRBV28, TRBJ1-2 and TRBJ2-5. Sharing of public clonotypes was greater in persistent patients (2,741) than in new patients (around 1,000).

Time point here: newly diagnosed GD, antithyroid drugs for less than 3 months. PBMC RNA was the source of the TCR library. This clonotype has at least ten counts. Its cognate antigen is unknown. iRepertoire HTBI primers and Arm-PCR of CDR3 regions built TCR beta libraries. TCRdb recomputed calls from the multiplex PCR reads with MiXCR, one row per CDR3 protein. The repertoire holds fewer than 450,000 distinct CDR3 sequences, with 15% as singletons. Germline V gene sequence: CDR1 SGDLS, CDR2 YYNGEE. This CDR3 has 15 residues. Trimming removed 5 bases from V and 2 bases from J; junction bases left unmatched: 8. These data are also associated with another study on T cells in Graves' hyperthyroidism and ophthalmopathy.

The source material was peripheral blood mononuclear cells (PBMCs), sampled at new diagnosis, from a patient treated with antithyroid drugs. The source is a woman between 40 and 50 years old with Graves disease. The chain joins TRBV9 to TRBJ2-7, with 9 bases lining up with TRBD1. In DNA, the CDR3 is TGTGCCAGCAGTATATCGGGACAGGGTCCCTACGAGCAGTACTTC. Its translation: CASSISGQGPYEQYF.